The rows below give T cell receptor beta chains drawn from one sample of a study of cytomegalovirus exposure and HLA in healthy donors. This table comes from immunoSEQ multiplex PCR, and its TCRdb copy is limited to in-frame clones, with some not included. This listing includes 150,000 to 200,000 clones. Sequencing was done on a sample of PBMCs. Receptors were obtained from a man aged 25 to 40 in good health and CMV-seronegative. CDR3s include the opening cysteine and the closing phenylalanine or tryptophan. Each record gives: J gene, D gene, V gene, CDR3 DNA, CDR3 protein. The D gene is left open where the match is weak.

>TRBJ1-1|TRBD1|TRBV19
TGTGCCAGTAGTAAAAAACCTCAGGGGGTCCCTTGGACTGAAGCTTTCTTT
CASSKKPQGVPWTEAFF
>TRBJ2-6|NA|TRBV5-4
TGTGCCAGCAGCTTGGATTACTCTGGGGCCAACGTCCTGACTTTC
CASSLDYSGANVLTF
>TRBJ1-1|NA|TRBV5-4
TGTGCCAGCAGCCAAGAATTGGGGAGCCTAAGAGAAGCTTTCTTT
CASSQELGSLREAFF
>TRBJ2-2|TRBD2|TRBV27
TGTGCCAGCAGTCTTAGTCCTAGCGGGAACACCGGGGAGCTGTTTTTT
CASSLSPSGNTGELFF
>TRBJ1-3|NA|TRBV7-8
TGTGCCAGCAGCTTATTCGTTTCTGGAAACACCATATATTTT
CASSLFVSGNTIYF
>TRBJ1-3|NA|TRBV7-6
TGTGCCAGCAGCCCGCGGGGGCCCCAGGGAAACACCATATATTTT
CASSPRGPQGNTIYF
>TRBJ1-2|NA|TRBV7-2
TGTGCCAGCAGCCGCGATCGGGGGGGAACGTCAGTGGCCTCTTATGGCTACACCTTC
CASSRDRGGTSVASYGYTF
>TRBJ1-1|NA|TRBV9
TGTGCCAGCAGCGTAGGGTCCTCAGCCTCGGGAACTGAAGCTTTCTTT
CASSVGSSASGTEAFF
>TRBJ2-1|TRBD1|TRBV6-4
TGTGCCAGCAGCGAAGGACAGGGTTCCTACAATGAGCAGTTCTTC
CASSEGQGSYNEQFF
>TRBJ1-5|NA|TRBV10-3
TGTGCCATCAGTGAGTTACAAATCAATCAGCCCCAGCATTTT
CAISELQINQPQHF
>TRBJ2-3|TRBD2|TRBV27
TGTGCCAGCAGTTTATTCGCGACTAGCCGGGATACGCAGTATTTT
CASSLFATSRDTQYF
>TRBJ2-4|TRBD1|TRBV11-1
TGTGCCAGCAGCCCAGGACAGGGAGGAGGAACGGCGGCCAAAAACATTCAGTACTTC
CASSPGQGGGTAAKNIQYF
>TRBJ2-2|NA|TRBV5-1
TGCGCCAGCAGCTTGGGGGGCGTTGGCGGGGAGCTGTTTTTT
CASSLGGVGGELFF
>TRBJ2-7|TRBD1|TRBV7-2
TGTGCCAGCAGCCCGTGGGACAGTTCCTACGAGCAGTACTTC
CASSPWDSSYEQYF
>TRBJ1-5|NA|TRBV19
TGTGCCAGTAGTACCACGACAGCGACCAATCAGCCCCAGCATTTT
CASSTTTATNQPQHF
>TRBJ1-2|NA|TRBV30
TGTGCCTGGAGTGCCGGACGACGGAGGGGCTACACCTTC
CAWSAGRRRGYTF
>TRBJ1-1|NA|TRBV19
TGTGCCAGTAAAGTACAGGGAAGTATTGAAGCTTTCTTT
CASKVQGSIEAFF
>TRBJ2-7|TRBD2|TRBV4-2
TGTGCCAGCAGCCTCGGGCAGGGACTAGCGGATTTC
CASSLGQGLADF
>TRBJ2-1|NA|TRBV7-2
TGTGCCAGCAGCTTAGTGGTGGGAGTTGGGCTAGCTATTTACAATGAGCAGTTCTTC
CASSLVVGVGLAIYNEQFF
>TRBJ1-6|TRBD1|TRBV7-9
TGTGCCAGCAGCTCAGAGACAGGGGCGGATAATTCACCCCTCCACTTT
CASSSETGADNSPLHF
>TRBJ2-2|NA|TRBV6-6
TGTGCCAGCAGTTACTCCTACAGGGAAAACACCGGGGAGCTGTTTTTT
CASSYSYRENTGELFF
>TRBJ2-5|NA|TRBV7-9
TGTGCCAGCAGCACCACTTACGGGACTCGAGAGCAGTACTTC
CASSTTYGTREQYF
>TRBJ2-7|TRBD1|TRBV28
TGTGCCAGCCTCGGGATGTGGACAGGTCTCTACGAGCAGTACTTC
CASLGMWTGLYEQYF
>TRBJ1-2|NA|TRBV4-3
TGCGCCAGCAGCCAAGAAGACACATACTATGGCTACACCTTC
CASSQEDTYYGYTF
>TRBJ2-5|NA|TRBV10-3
TGTGCCATCAAGAACGGAGAGGGTTGGGAGACCCAGTACTTC
CAIKNGEGWETQYF
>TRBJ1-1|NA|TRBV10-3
TGTGCCATCAGTGAAGGCCGGGGGAGCACTGAAGCTTTCTTT
CAISEGRGSTEAFF
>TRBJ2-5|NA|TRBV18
TGTGCCAGCTCACCACCACAAACAGCCCCGCAAGAGACCCAGTACTTC
CASSPPQTAPQETQYF
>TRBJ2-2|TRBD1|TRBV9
TGTGCCAGCAGCATTGGGAGACAGGGCGGGAACACCGGGGAGCTGTTTTTT
CASSIGRQGGNTGELFF
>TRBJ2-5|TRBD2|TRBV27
TGTGCCAGCAGTCCCTTAGCGGGAGGGAACCAAGAGACCCAGTACTTC
CASSPLAGGNQETQYF
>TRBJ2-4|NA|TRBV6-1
TGTGCCAGCAGTGTGGTCAGGGTATCGGACATTCAGTACTTC
CASSVVRVSDIQYF
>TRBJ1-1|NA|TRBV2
TGTGCCAGCAGTGAAATGTTGTACTACATGAACACTGAAGCTTTCTTT
CASSEMLYYMNTEAFF
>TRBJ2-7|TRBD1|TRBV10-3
TGTGCCATCAGTGAGGGGACAGGGGGCGCATACGAGCAGTACTTC
CAISEGTGGAYEQYF
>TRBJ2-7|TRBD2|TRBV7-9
TGTGCCAGCAGCTCTCCGGGACTAGCGGCTTTGGGCGAGCAGTACTTC
CASSSPGLAALGEQYF
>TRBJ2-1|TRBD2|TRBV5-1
TGCGCCAGCAGCCTTAGGACTAGCGGGAGCTCCTACAATGAGCAGTTCTTC
CASSLRTSGSSYNEQFF
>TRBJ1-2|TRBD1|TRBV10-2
TGCGCCAGCAGTGATTACAGGGGGGGCGGCTACACCTTC
CASSDYRGGGYTF
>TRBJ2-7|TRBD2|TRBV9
TGTGCCAGCAGCGTCGGGGGGGAGGGGTACGAGCAGTACTTC
CASSVGGEGYEQYF
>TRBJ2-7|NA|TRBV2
TGTGCCAGCAGTGAAGATGAGTTTTCAATCTACGAGCAGTACTTC
CASSEDEFSIYEQYF
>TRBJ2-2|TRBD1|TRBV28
TGTGCCAGCAGTCCCTACCGACAGGGTTACACCGGGGAGCTGTTTTTT
CASSPYRQGYTGELFF
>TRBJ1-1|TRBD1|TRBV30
TGTGCCTGGAGTCAGGGGGTGGATAGGACTGAAGCTTTCTTT
CAWSQGVDRTEAFF
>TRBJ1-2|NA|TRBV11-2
TGTGCCAGCAGCCCGTGGACGGAGACTAGGTATGGCTACACCTTC
CASSPWTETRYGYTF